The 32 T cell receptor beta chains below come from one sample, sequenced in a study of beta chain features in type 1 diabetes. Their target antigens are unknown. TCRB transcripts that were expressed got sequenced, as all of the isolated RNA had been reverse transcribed. Produced via immunoSEQ multiplex PCR; TCRdb's table is partial and in-frame only. The table includes a few hundred thousand clones, 10% to 15% detected once. Study-wide results and caveats: In every one of the four CD4+ subsets, TCRB CDR3s were moderately but significantly shorter in Type 1 diabetes patients.

The sample consisted of naive CD4+ T cells from blood. The receptors were sampled from a woman younger than 35 with type 1 diabetes.

The J gene is TRBJ1-1, the V gene TRBV28; no clear D gene. The CDR3 totals 14 residues. Germline CDR1 is MDHEN and CDR2 is SYDVKM. The V end was cut by 7 bases, the J end by 3 bases, with 15 bases between. CDR3 sequence (DNA): TGTGCCAGCACCATCATGCCAGAAGACACTGAAGCTTTCTTT. Translated, it gives CASTIMPEDTEAFF.

The rearrangement joins TRBV30 to TRBJ1-2; D remains unclear. From germline, CDR1 is GTSNPN and CDR2 SVGIG (reference sequence). V was shortened by 5 bases and J by 2 bases, with 15 bases between the two germline ends. The CDR3 extends over 14 amino acids. In DNA form, the CDR3 reads TGTGCCTGGGTTTGGTCGTCGGGGAACTATGGCTACACCTTC. It translates to CAWVWSSGNYGYTF.

This clone was seen more than once but under ten times. Here the CDR3 DNA reads TGTGCCAGCAGTCCCGGACAGGTAGAGACCCAGTACTTC. Protein sequence: CASSPGQVETQYF. This rearrangement joins TRBV27 to TRBJ2-5, with 7 bases aligning to TRBD1. The CDR3 is made up of 13 amino acids. V lost 5 bases and J lost 4; bases outside the gene matches: 4. CDR1 is MNHEY, CDR2 SMNVEV, per germline (reference sequence).

The rearrangement links TRBV11-2 to TRBJ1-5; D remains ambiguous. The CDR3 contains 13 residues. The V and J ends lost 4 bases and 4 bases respectively, with 8 bases between them. Germline CDR1 SGHAT, CDR2 FQNNGV. CDR3 sequence (DNA): TGTGCCAGCAGCTCATTCGAGAATCAGCCCCAGCATTTT. Protein: CASSSFENQPQHF.

The chain employs TRBV28 and TRBJ2-1, with 7 bases matching TRBD2. The CDR3 spans 15 residues. The V gene end was trimmed by 2 bases and the J gene end by 2 bases; junction bases not matched to a gene: 3. The V gene's germline CDR1 is MDHEN and CDR2 SYDVKM. This chain's CDR3 is CASSLQRGAYNEQFF. CDR3 in DNA: TGTGCCAGCAGTTTACAGCGGGGCGCCTACAATGAGCAGTTCTTC.

The chain is built from TRBV28 and TRBJ2-3; 11 positions agree with TRBD2. Germline V gene data show CDR1 as MDHEN and CDR2 as SYDVKM. CDR3 length: 15 residues. V was pared by 4 bases and J by 5 bases, with 5 bases of the junction left unmatched. CDR3 coding DNA: TGTGCCAGCAGTTCCACTAGCGGGAGCTTAGATACGCAGTATTTT. This translates into CASSSTSGSLDTQYF.

This clone was detected only a few times. The chain joins TRBV6-6 to TRBJ1-2, with 7 bases lining up with TRBD1. Germline CDR1 reads MNHNY; CDR2 reads SVGAGI (reference sequence). The V segment lost 4 bases and the J segment 8 bases; nucleotides outside the gene matches: 4. This CDR3 has 12 residues. CDR3 sequence reads: CASSFRTGGYTF. The DNA for the CDR3 is TGTGCCAGCAGTTTCCGGACAGGCGGCTACACCTTC.

This clone appeared a few times. CDR3 loop: CASSTTGGEETQYF. CDR3 coding DNA: TGTGCCAGCTCGACGACAGGGGGAGAAGAGACCCAGTACTTC. This chain joins TRBV18 and TRBJ2-5, with 9 nucleotides matching TRBD1. Germline values: CDR1 KGHSH, CDR2 LQKENI. This CDR3 spans 14 amino acids. V lost 6 bases, J lost 3 bases, and 5 bases stayed unmatched.

The J gene is TRBJ1-1, the V gene TRBV29-1; tentatively, D is TRBD1 (6 bases). This CDR3 is 15 amino acids long. Germline V gene lookup returns CDR1 SQVTM and CDR2 ANQGSEA. The V end lost 6 bases, the J end lost 5 bases, and 22 bases lay between the germline ends. DNA of the CDR3: TGCAGCGTGGGGGCCCGCCAAGGGAGTGGAACTGAAGCTTTCTTT. Residues: CSVGARQGSGTEAFF.

This clone appeared a few times. The chain couples TRBV27 to TRBJ2-1; 8 bases map to TRBD2. J lost 7 bases, V lost 5 bases, and 16 bases had no gene match. The V gene's germline CDR1 is MNHEY and CDR2 SMNVEV (reference sequence). The length of the CDR3 is 17 residues. In nucleotides, the CDR3 is TGTGCCAGCAGTACACATAGGTTAGGACTAGCCCTGAATGAGCAGTTCTTC. Protein sequence: CASSTHRLGLALNEQFF.

This clone showed up just a few times. The chain combines TRBV14 with TRBJ2-3; maybe TRBD2 (6 bases). The CDR3 is made up of 13 amino acids. V was pared by 4 bases and J by 5 bases, with 10 bases between. Germline V gives CDR1 SGHDN, CDR2 FVKESK. CDR3 loop: CASSPQGGDTQYF. The DNA for the CDR3 is TGTGCCAGCAGCCCGCAGGGAGGAGATACGCAGTATTTT. The complete variable domain, with remaining parts taken from reference TRBV14 and TRBJ2-3, reads EAGVTQFPSHSVIEKGQTVTLRCDPISGHDNLYWYRRVMGKEIKFLLHFVKESKQDESGMPNNRFLAERTGGTYSTLKVQPAELEDSGVYFCASSPQGGDTQYFGPGTRLTVL.

There are a few counts of this clone. The CDR3 is CASSLSPTGNYGYTF. CDR3 DNA: TGTGCCAGCAGCTTAAGCCCAACCGGTAACTATGGCTACACCTTC. J is TRBJ1-2 and V is TRBV13; D uncertain. This CDR3 has 15 residues. Trimming shortened V by 2 bases and J by 1 base, and 11 bases separated the two germline ends. CDR1 is PRHDT, CDR2 FYEKMQ, per germline (reference sequence).

This clone was seen a handful of times. The chain employs TRBV27 and TRBJ2-3, with D hard to call. Germline V lookup: CDR1 MNHEY, CDR2 SMNVEV (reference sequence). The CDR3 is 15 residues long. Trimming stripped 0 bases from V and 0 bases from J, with 7 bases between. The DNA of the CDR3 is TGTGCCAGCAGTTTATCGGCGGCTAGCACAGATACGCAGTATTTT. Translated: CASSLSAASTDTQYF.

The CDR3 DNA reads TGTGCCAGCAGCTTTTCTGGGAGTGGATACAATGAGCAGTTCTTC. It encodes CASSFSGSGYNEQFF. The chain couples TRBV5-4 to TRBJ2-1; maybe TRBD2 (5 bases). Germline V gene sequence: CDR1 SGHNT, CDR2 YYREEE (reference sequence). The CDR3 runs 15 residues. Between the trimmed V and J ends, which lost 2 bases and 4 bases, there was a span of 13 bases.

This clone has more than one count but fewer than ten. The genes are TRBV9 and TRBJ2-5, with 12 nucleotides matching TRBD2. There are 15 residues in the CDR3. V shed 3 bases and J 4 bases; nucleotides not matched to a gene: 4. The germline gives CDR1 SGDLS, CDR2 YYNGEE. CDR3 bases: TGTGCCAGCAGCGCTAGCGGGGGGGCCGTAGAGACCCAGTACTTC. This gives the protein CASSASGGAVETQYF.

As concerns this clone: Other DNA sequences in the sample encode the same CDR3. The chain is built from TRBV29-1 and TRBJ1-2; no clear D gene. V lost 4 bases and J lost 6, with 6 bases in between. CDR3 size: 10 residues. Germline CDR1 and CDR2: SQVTM and ANQGSEA. The CDR3, as DNA: TGCAGCGTTGGCGGGGATGGCTACACCTTC. It is translated as CSVGGDGYTF.

In this sample, this clone turned up a few times. The rearrangement links TRBV27 to TRBJ1-2, with D possibly TRBD1 on 5 matching bases. Trimming removed 4 bases at V and 0 bases at J, with 12 bases between. The CDR3 consists of 15 residues. Germline V gives CDR1 MNHEY, CDR2 SMNVEV (reference sequence). CDR3 DNA sequence: TGTGCCAGCAGTTCCCGACAGAAAGCTAACTATGGCTACACCTTC. Its protein product is CASSSRQKANYGYTF.

The V and J genes are TRBV9 and TRBJ2-2; D gene uncertain. Between the trimmed V and J ends, which lost 4 bases and 0 bases, there was a span of 10 bases. The CDR3 runs to 15 residues. Germline CDR1 and CDR2: SGDLS and YYNGEE. The chain's CDR3 is CASSLQSSNTGELFF. Here the CDR3 DNA reads TGTGCCAGCAGCTTACAGAGCTCGAACACCGGGGAGCTGTTTTTT.

The V call is TRBV25-1, the J call TRBJ1-5; D is ambiguous. The CDR3 has 14 amino acids. V lost 2 bases, J lost 2 bases, and 7 bases lay in between. Per the germline V gene, CDR1 is MGHDK and CDR2 is SYGVNS. The DNA for the CDR3 is TGTGCCAGCAGTGAAGTAGTCGGCAATCAGCCCCAGCATTTT. Protein sequence: CASSEVVGNQPQHF.

The V call is TRBV11-2, the J call TRBJ2-1; D may be TRBD2 (6 bases). The CDR3 has 15 amino acids. The V end was cut by 1 base, the J end by 4 bases, with 11 bases between. CDR1 is SGHAT and CDR2 is FQNNGV in the germline V gene. CDR3 bases: TGTGCCAGCAGCTTAGTGGCGGGGCTATACAATGAGCAGTTCTTC. It translates to CASSLVAGLYNEQFF.

This clone was observed a few times. The chain carries TRBV29-1 and TRBJ2-5; a possible D gene is TRBD2 (5 bases). CDR1 is SQVTM and CDR2 is ANQGSEA in the germline V gene. The length of the CDR3 is 12 residues. The CDR3 protein is CSAWLAGETQYF. For the CDR3, the DNA is TGCAGTGCCTGGCTAGCAGGAGAGACCCAGTACTTC.

The chain links TRBV10-3 to TRBJ1-2, with a possible D match to TRBD1 (6 bases). This CDR3 is built from 13 residues. Trimming took off 4 bases at V and 7 bases at J, with 13 bases between the two ends. Germline V lookup: CDR1 ENHRY, CDR2 SYGVKD. CDR3: CAISGTEGGGYTF. CDR3 bases: TGTGCCATCAGTGGGACAGAAGGCGGTGGCTACACCTTC.

The V gene is TRBV4-2, the J gene TRBJ2-7; a possible D gene is TRBD2 (7 bases). The CDR3 totals 16 residues. In germline, CDR1 is LGHNA, CDR2 YNFKEQ. Trimming took off 0 bases at V and 0 bases at J, with 12 bases between the two ends. The DNA for the CDR3 is TGTGCCAGCAGCCAAGATGTCGCGGGGGCCTCCTACGAGCAGTACTTC. As protein: CASSQDVAGASYEQYF.

The V gene is TRBV23-1, the J gene TRBJ2-1; maybe TRBD2 (5 bases). TRBV23-1 is reported as an ORF; its role is uncertain. The CDR3 covers 17 residues. V was pared by 0 bases and J by 5 bases, with 17 bases between. The CDR3, as DNA: TGCGCCAGCAGTCAATCCCCCCCCAGGCTAGCTAACAATGAGCAGTTCTTC. Translation gives CASSQSPPRLANNEQFF.

This rearrangement joins TRBV7-2 to TRBJ2-5; TRBD2 matches 14 bases. V trimming: 4 bases; J trimming: 6 bases; junction bases outside the gene matches: 7. Per germline, CDR1 SGHTA and CDR2 FQGNSA. The CDR3 covers 16 residues. CDR3 DNA sequence: TGTGCCAGCAGCTCGGGACTAGCGGGAGTTCGTAAGACCCAGTACTTC. It yields the protein CASSSGLAGVRKTQYF.

V gene TRBV15 combines with J gene TRBJ2-3; 7 nucleotides agree with TRBD1. Germline CDR1 is LNHNV and CDR2 is YYDKDF (reference sequence). This CDR3 has 14 amino acids. The J segment lost 2 bases and the V segment lost 9 bases, leaving 8 bases of the junction unmatched. CDR3 protein: CATTPGTVTDTQYF. The CDR3 nucleotides are TGTGCCACAACGCCGGGGACAGTCACAGATACGCAGTATTTT.

This clone was detected only a few times. The chain has TRBV4-3 and TRBJ2-1; 8 nucleotides agree with TRBD2. This CDR3 spans 14 amino acids. With 5 bases clipped from V and 6 bases from J, the junction kept 6 bases outside the gene matches. Looked up from germline, CDR1 is LGHNA and CDR2 is YSLEER. The CDR3 region is CASSALSGSNEQFF. The CDR3 coding sequence is TGCGCCAGCAGCGCGCTGAGCGGGAGCAATGAGCAGTTCTTC.

This clone has only a few counts. This chain connects TRBV28 to TRBJ2-7; the match to TRBD2 covers 8 bases. Unmatched junction bases numbered 9, after V lost 4 bases and J lost 4 bases. The germline V gene encodes CDR1 MDHEN and CDR2 SYDVKM. CDR3 length: 15 amino acids. The CDR3 DNA is TGTGCCAGCAGTTCCGCTAGCGGGCGTATGTACGAGCAGTACTTC. Protein: CASSSASGRMYEQYF.

This clone was picked up a small number of times. This chain connects TRBV9 to TRBJ2-7, with no clear D. Trimming took 2 bases from V and 1 from J, leaving 10 bases between them. Germline lookup yields CDR1 SGDLS and CDR2 YYNGEE. CDR3 length: 14 residues. Here the CDR3 reads CASSVGLQSYEQYF. The CDR3 nucleotides read TGTGCCAGCAGCGTTGGGTTACAGTCCTACGAGCAGTACTTC.

This clone turned up a few times. J is TRBJ2-7 and V is TRBV4-2; 13 bases are shared with TRBD2. In germline, CDR1 is LGHNA, CDR2 YNFKEQ. With V trimmed by 2 bases and J by 2 bases, 6 bases remained unmatched. The CDR3 sequence is 17 residues long. This CDR3 is CASSQRTSGSPPYEQYF. In DNA, the CDR3 is TGTGCCAGCAGCCAACGGACTAGCGGGAGTCCACCCTACGAGCAGTACTTC.

This clone was seen a few times. This sequence joins TRBV6-5 and TRBJ1-1; 10 bases map to TRBD1. The CDR3 runs 15 residues. Germline V gives CDR1 MNHEY, CDR2 SVGAGI. Germline trimming cut 2 bases from V and 6 bases from J; bases unmatched to any gene: 6. In DNA form, the CDR3 reads TGTGCCAGCAGTTACCCCCGGGACAGGGGCCCTGAAGCTTTCTTT. This encodes CASSYPRDRGPEAFF.

The V and J genes are TRBV7-9 and TRBJ1-5; 9 bases fit TRBD1. The CDR3 covers 14 residues. Germline CDR1 is SEHNR and CDR2 is FQNEAQ (reference sequence). Trimming removed 5 bases from V and 7 bases from J; junction bases left unmatched: 6. For the CDR3, the DNA is TGTGCCAGCAGCCCCACAGGGGGCGGCCAGCCCCAGCATTTT. Translating it yields CASSPTGGGQPQHF.